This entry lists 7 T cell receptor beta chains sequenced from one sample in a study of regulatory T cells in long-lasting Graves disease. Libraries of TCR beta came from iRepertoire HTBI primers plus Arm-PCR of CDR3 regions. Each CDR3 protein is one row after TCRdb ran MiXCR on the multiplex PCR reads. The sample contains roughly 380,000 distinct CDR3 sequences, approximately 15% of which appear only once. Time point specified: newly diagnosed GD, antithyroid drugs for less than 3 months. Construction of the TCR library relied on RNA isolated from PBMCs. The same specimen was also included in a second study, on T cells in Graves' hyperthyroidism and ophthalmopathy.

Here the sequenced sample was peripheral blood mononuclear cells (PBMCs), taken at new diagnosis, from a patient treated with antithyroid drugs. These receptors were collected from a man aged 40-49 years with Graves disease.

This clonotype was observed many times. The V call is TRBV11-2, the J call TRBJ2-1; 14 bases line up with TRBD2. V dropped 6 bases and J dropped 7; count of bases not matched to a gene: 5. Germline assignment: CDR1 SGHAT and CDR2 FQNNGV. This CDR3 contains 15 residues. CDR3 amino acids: CASRRLAGGPNEQFF. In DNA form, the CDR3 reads TGTGCCAGCAGGCGACTAGCGGGGGGGCCGAATGAGCAGTTCTTC.

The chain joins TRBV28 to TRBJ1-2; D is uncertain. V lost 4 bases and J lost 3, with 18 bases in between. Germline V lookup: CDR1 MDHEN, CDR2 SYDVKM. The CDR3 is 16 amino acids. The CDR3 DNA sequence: TGTGCCAGCAGTTCCTCCATGGTAACAGCGGACTATGGCTACACCTTC. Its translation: CASSSSMVTADYGYTF.

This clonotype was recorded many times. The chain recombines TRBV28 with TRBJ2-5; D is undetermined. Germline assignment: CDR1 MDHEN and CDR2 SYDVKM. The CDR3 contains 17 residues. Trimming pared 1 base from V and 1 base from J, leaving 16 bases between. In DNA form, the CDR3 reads TGTGCCAGCAGTTTATACATCGTCCGTAAACCCCAAGAGACCCAGTACTTC. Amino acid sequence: CASSLYIVRKPQETQYF.

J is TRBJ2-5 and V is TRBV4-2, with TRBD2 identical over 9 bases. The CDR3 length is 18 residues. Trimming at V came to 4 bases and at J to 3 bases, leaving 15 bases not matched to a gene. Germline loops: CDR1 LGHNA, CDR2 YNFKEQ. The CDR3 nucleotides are TGTGCCAGCAGCCCCAGGGCCGGGGTAGCGGGGGTTGAAGAGACCCAGTACTTC. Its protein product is CASSPRAGVAGVEETQYF.

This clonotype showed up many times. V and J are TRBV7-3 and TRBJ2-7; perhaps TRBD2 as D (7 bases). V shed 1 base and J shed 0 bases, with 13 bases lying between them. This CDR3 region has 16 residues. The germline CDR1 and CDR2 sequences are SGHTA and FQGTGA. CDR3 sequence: CASSLIGGGISYEQYF. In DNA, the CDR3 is TGTGCCAGCAGCTTAATTGGCGGGGGCATCTCCTACGAGCAGTACTTC.

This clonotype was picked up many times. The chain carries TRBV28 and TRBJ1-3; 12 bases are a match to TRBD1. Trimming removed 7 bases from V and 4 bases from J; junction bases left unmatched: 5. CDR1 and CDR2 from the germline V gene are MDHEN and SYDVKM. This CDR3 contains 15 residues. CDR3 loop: CASIEGTGGGNTIYF. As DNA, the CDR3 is TGTGCCAGCATCGAGGGGACAGGGGGCGGAAACACCATATATTTT.

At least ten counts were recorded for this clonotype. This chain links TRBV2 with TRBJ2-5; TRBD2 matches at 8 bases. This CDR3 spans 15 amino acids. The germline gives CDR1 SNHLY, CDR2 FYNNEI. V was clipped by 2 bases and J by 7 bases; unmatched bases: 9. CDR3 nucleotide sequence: TGTGCCAGCAGTGAAAGTACGGGGGGGCATGGGACCCAGTACTTC. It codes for CASSESTGGHGTQYF.